This T cell receptor (beta chain) appears in the sequencing data of a study of vaccination and CD4 T cells after COVID-19. CD4+ T cells that had been cultured provided DNA sequenced with the Oncomine TCR Beta short-read assay. TCRdb re-derived calls from the PCR reads in MiXCR, one entry per CDR3 protein. Of roughly 20,000 distinct CDR3 sequences listed, over 50% are singletons. As regards this clonotype: Antigen specificity is unknown.

This CDR3 is built from 14 residues. Germline lookup yields CDR1 MNHEY and CDR2 SMNVEV (reference sequence). V was shortened by 6 bases and J by 0 bases, with 10 bases between the two germline ends. Time point denoted: late sampling 161 to 241 days after vaccination in three convalescent patients. The sample's treatment: approximately nine-day PBMC culture with coronavirus spike peptide pools or control peptides (ViraFEST assay). Via ViraFEST, peptide pools expanded antigen-specific T cells before TCR sequencing. Sequences were derived from CD4+ T cells from blood, cultured in vitro, sampled about 7 months after SARS-CoV-2 vaccination. V is TRBV27 and J is TRBJ2-3; tentatively, D is TRBD1 (5 bases). This TCR was sampled from a human donor who had recovered from COVID-19. The CDR3 region has the DNA TGTGCCAGCAGCCGACAGTTTAGCACAGATACGCAGTATTTT. Amino acid sequence: CASSRQFSTDTQYF.